The entry below gives a single TCR beta chain sequence along with its context. The antigen remains undetermined. One end of the junction fails to match germline, which may point to a read error. It was with 60 Vbeta and 13 Jbeta primers that the PCR ran. Using immunoSEQ multiplex PCR, the repertoire was profiled, and TCRdb retains in-frame clones only, with some absent. The sample records roughly 220,000 clones, roughly 75% being singletons. The sample is drawn from a study of cytomegalovirus exposure and HLA in healthy donors. Across the whole study: In a previous analysis, approximately 110 million unique TCR beta sequences were found from 150 million to 200 million T cells. HLA-typed donors were the source of around 77 million unique TCRs held in an early data release.

Nominally healthy donors provided the samples, though records likely missed some immune exposures. Study-wide findings and caveats: Another analysis was done later, and it associated 17,000 or so TCR beta sequences with HLA alleles at 0.05 false discovery rate.

This clonotype originated in a woman between 25 and 40 years old in good health and CMV-seronegative. What was sequenced was PBMCs.

The CDR3 sequence is CVSSLNPSGGGTDTQYF. The CDR3 DNA sequence: TGTGTCAGCAGCCTAAACCCGAGCGGGGGGGGCACAGATACGCAGTATTTT. The rearrangement uses TRBV7-3 and TRBJ2-3, with TRBD2 matching over 10 bases. CDR1 and CDR2 from the germline V gene are SGHTA and FQGTGA. This CDR3 comprises 17 residues.